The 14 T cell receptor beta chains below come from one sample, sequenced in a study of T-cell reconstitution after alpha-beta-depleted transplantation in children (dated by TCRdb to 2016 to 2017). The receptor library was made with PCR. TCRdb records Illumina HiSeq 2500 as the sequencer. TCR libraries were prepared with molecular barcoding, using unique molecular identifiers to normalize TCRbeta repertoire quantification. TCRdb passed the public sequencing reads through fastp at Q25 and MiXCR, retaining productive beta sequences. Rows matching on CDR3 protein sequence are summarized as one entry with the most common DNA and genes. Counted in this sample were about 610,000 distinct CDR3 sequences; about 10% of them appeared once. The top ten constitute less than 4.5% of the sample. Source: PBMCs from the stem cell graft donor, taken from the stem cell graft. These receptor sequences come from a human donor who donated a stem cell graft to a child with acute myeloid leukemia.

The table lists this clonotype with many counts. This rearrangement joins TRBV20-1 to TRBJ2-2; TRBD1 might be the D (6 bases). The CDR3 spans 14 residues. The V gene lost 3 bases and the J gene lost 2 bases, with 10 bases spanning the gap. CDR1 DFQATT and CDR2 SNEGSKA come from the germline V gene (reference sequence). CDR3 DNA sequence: TGCAGTGCTAGGGACAGTCTAAACACCGGGGAGCTGTTTTTT. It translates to CSARDSLNTGELFF.

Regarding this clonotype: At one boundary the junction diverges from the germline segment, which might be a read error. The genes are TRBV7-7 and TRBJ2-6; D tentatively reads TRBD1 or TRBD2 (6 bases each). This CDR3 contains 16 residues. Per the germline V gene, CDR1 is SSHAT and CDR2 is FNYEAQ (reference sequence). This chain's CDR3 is CASSLGGGTGANVLTF. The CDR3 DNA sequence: TGTGCTAGCAGCTTAGGAGGGGGTACCGGGGCCAACGTCCTGACTTTC.

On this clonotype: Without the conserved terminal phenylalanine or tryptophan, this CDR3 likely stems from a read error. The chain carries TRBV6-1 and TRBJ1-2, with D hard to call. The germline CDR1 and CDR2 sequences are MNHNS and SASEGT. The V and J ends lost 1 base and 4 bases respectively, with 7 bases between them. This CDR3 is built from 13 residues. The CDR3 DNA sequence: TGTGCCAGCAGTGAAGTAGATTTCTATGGCTACACCTAC. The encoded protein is CASSEVDFYGYTY.

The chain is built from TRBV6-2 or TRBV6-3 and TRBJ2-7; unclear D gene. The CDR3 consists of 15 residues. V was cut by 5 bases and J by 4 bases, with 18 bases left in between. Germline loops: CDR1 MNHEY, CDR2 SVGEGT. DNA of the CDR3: TGTGCCAGCAGTCCAAATTCGGACCCCATATACGAGCAGTACTTC. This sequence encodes CASSPNSDPIYEQYF.

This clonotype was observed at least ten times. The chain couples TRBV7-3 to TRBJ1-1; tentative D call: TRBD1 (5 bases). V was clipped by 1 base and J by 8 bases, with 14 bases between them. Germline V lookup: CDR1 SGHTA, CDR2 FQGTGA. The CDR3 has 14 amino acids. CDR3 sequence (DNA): TGTGCCAGCAGCTTAAAAAGGACAAGTGGGGAAGCTTTCTTT. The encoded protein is CASSLKRTSGEAFF.

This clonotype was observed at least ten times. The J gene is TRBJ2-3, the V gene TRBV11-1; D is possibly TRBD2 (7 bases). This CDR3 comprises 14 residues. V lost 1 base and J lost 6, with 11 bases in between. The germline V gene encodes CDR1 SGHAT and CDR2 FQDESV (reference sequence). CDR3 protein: CASSLGRGGDTQYF. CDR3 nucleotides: TGTGCCAGCAGCTTAGGACGCGGGGGCGATACGCAGTATTTT.

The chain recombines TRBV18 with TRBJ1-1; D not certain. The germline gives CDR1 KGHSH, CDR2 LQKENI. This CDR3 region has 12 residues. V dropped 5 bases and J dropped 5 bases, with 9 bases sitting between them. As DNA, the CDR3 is TGTGCCAGCTCAACCCTGGGGACTGAAGCTTTCTTT. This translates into CASSTLGTEAFF.

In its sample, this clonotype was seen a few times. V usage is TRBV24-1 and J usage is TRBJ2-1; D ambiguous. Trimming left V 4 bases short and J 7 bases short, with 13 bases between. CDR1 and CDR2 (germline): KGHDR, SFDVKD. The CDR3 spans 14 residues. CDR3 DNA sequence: TGTGCCACCAGTGAACCCGGTCCGAGGAATGAGCAGTTCTTC. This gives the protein CATSEPGPRNEQFF.

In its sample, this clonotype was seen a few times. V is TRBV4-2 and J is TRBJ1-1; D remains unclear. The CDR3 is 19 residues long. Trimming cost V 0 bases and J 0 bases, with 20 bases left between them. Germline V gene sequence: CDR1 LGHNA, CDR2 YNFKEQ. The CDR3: CASSQEGVVSQVLNTEAFF. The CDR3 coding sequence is TGTGCCAGCAGCCAAGAGGGAGTCGTTAGTCAGGTATTGAACACTGAAGCTTTCTTT.

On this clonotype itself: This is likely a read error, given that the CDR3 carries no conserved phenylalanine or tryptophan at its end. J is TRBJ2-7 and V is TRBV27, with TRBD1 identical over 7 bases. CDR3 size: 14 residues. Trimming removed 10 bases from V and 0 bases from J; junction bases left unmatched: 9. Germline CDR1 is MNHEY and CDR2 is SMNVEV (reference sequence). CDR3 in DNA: TGTGCCACCAAAGGGACAGAGAGCTCCTACGAGCAGTACTAC. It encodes CATKGTESSYEQYY.

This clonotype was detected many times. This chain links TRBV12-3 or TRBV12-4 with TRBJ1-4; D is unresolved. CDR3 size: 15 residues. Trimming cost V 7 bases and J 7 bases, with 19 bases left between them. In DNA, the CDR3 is TGTGCCAGCACTACCAGTCGGGGTCTCCGTGAAAAACTGTTTTTT. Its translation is CASTTSRGLREKLFF.

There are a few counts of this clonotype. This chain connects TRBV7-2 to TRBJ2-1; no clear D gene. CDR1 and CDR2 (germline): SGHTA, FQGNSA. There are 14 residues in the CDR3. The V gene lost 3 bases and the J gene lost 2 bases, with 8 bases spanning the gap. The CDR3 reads CASSLGNTYNEQFF. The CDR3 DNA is TGTGCCAGCAGCTTGGGTAACACCTACAATGAGCAGTTCTTC.

Here the CDR3 DNA reads TGTGCCAGCAGCCGTCAGGGTCCGGGATACGAGCAGTACTTC. Translated, it gives CASSRQGPGYEQYF. The chain is built from TRBV4-2 and TRBJ2-7; D tentatively reads TRBD1 or TRBD2 (5 bases each). V lost 4 bases, J lost 4 bases, and 14 bases lay in between. This CDR3 has 14 residues. Germline CDR1 and CDR2: LGHNA and YNFKEQ.

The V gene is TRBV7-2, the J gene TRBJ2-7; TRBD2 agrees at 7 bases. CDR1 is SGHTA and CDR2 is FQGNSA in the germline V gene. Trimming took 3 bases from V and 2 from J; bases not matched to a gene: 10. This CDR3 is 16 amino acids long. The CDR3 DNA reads TGTGCCAGCAGCTTTCGGAGTCTAGCGGACACCTACGAGCAGTACTTC. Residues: CASSFRSLADTYEQYF.